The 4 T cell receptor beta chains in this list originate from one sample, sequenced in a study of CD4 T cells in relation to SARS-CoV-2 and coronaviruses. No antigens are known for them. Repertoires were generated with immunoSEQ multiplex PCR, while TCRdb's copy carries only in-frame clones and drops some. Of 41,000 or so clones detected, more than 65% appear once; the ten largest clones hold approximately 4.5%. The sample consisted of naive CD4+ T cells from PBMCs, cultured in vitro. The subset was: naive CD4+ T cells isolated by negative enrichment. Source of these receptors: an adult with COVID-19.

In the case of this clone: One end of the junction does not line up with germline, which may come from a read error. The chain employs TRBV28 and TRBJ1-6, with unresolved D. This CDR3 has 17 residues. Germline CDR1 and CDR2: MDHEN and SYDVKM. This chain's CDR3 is CASRLLLTSSYNSPLHF. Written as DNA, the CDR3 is TGTGCCAGCAGATTATTACTGACGAGCTCCTATAATTCACCCCTCCACTTT.

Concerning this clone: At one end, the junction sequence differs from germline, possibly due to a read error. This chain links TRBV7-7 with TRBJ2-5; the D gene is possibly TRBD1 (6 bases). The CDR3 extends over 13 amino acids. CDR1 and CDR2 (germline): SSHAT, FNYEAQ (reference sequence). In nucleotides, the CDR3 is TGTGCTAGCAGCAGGGGATCTCAAGAGACCCAGTACTTC. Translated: CASSRGSQETQYF.

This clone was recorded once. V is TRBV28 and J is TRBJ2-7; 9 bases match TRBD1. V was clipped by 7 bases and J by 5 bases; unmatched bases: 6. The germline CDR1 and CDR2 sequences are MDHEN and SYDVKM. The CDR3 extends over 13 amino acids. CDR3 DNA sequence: TGTGCCAGCACAAACAGGGGGCCGAACGAGCAGTACTTC. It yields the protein CASTNRGPNEQYF. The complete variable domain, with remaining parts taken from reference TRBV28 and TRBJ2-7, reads DVKVTQSSRYLVKRTGEKVFLECVQDMDHENMFWYRQDPGLGLRLIYFSYDVKMKEKGDIPEGYSVSREKKERFSLILESASTNQTSMYLCASTNRGPNEQYFGPGTRLTVT.

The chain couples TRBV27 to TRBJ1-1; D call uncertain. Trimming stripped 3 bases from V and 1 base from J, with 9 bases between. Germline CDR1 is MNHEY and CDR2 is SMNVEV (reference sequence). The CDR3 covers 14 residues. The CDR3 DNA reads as TGTGCCAGCAGTTTCAGGAGGACGAACACTGAAGCTTTCTTT. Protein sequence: CASSFRRTNTEAFF.